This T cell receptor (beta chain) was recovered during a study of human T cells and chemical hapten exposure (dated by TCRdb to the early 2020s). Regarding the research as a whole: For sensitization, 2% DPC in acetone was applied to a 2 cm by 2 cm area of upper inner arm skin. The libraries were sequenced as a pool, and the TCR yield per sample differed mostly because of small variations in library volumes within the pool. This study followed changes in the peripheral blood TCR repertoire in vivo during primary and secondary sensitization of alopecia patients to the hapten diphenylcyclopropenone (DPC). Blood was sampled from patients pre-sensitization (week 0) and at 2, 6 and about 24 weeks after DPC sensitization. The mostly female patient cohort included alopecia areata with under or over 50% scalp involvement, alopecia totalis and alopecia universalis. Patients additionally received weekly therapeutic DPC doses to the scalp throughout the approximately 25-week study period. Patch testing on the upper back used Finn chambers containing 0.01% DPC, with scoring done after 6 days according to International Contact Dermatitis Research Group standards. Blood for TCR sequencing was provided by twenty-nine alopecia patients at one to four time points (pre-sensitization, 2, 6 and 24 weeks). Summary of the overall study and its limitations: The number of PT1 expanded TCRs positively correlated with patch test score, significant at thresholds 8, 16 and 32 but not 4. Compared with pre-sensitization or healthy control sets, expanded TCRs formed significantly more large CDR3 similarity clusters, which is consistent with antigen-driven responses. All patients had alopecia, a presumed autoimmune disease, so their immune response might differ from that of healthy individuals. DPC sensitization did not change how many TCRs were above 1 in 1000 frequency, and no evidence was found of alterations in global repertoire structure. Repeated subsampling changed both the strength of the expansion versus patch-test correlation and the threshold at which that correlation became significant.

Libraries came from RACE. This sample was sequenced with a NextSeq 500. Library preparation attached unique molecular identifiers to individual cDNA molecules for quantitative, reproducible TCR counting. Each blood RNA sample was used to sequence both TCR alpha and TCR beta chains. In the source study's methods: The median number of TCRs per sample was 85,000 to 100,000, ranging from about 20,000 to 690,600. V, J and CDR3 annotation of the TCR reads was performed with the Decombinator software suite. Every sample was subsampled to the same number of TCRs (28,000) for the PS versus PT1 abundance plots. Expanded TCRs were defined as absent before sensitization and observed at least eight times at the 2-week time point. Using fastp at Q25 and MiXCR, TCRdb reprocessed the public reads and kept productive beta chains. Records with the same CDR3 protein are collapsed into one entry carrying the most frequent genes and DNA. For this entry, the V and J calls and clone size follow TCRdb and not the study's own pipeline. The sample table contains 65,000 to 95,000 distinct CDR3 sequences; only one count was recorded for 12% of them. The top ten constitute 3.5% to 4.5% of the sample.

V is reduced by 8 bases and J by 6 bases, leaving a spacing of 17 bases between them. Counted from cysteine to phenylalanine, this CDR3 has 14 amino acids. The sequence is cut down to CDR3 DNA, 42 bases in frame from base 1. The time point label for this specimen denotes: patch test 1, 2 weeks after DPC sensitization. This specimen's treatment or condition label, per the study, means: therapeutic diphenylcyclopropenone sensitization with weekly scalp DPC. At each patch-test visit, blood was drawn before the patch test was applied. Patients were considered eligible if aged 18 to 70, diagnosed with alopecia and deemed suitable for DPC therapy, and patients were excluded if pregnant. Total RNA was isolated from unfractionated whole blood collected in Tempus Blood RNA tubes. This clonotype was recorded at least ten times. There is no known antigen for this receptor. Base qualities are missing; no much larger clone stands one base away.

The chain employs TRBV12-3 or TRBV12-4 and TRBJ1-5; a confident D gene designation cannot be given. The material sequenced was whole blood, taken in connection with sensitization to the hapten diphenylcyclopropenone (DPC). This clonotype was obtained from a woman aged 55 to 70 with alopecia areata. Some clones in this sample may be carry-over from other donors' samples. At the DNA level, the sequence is TGTGCCAGCGGACGGGATCCGGGCCCTCAGCCCCAGCATTTT. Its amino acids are CASGRDPGPQPQHF.